This is a list of T cell receptor beta chains from one sample in a study of beta chain features in type 1 diabetes. Clones were sequenced by immunoSEQ multiplex PCR, and TCRdb holds only the in-frame ones, with some missing. The table shows about 220,000 clones, with 9.5% to 13% occurring only once. Sequencing was performed on central memory CD4+ T cells from blood. The receptors derive from a man aged 18 to 30 in good health. The CDR3 runs from the conserved cysteine through the conserved F or W. A D gene is named only where the DNA matches it firmly. Size is omitted from some rows. Given values are once, few, many or a class for expanded clones.

j_gene: TRBJ1-4; v_gene: TRBV2; d_gene: NA; abundance: few; CDR3nt: TGTGCCAGCAGTCAAGAAAACCCGGGGTTTGGGGAAAAACTGTTTTTT; CDR3aa: CASSQENPGFGEKLFF
j_gene: TRBJ2-6; v_gene: TRBV7-3; d_gene: TRBD2; abundance: few; CDR3nt: TGTGCCAGCAGCTTCGCGGGGGCTGGGGCCAACGTCCTGACTTTC; CDR3aa: CASSFAGAGANVLTF
j_gene: TRBJ1-2; v_gene: TRBV28; d_gene: NA; abundance: NA; CDR3nt: TGTGCCAGCAGTTTTCACAGGAACTATGGCTACACCTTC; CDR3aa: CASSFHRNYGYTF
j_gene: TRBJ2-1; v_gene: TRBV28; d_gene: NA; abundance: few; CDR3nt: TGTGCCAGCAGTTCCTTCGGGACTTTCGGCAATGAGCAGTTCTTC; CDR3aa: CASSSFGTFGNEQFF
j_gene: TRBJ1-1; v_gene: TRBV7-9; d_gene: NA; abundance: NA; CDR3nt: TGTGCCAGCAGCTTTCGGAACACTGAAGCTTTCTTT; CDR3aa: CASSFRNTEAFF
j_gene: TRBJ1-2; v_gene: TRBV30; d_gene: TRBD1; abundance: few; CDR3nt: TGTGCCTGGAGTACCCGGACAGGGGGCGCCTATGGCTACACCTTC; CDR3aa: CAWSTRTGGAYGYTF
j_gene: TRBJ2-3; v_gene: TRBV9; d_gene: TRBD2; abundance: NA; CDR3nt: TGTGCCAGCAGCAAGGGACTAGCGGGGGTTGGAGATACGCAGTATTTT; CDR3aa: CASSKGLAGVGDTQYF
j_gene: TRBJ1-2; v_gene: TRBV4-3; d_gene: NA; abundance: few; CDR3nt: TGCGCCAGCAGCCAAGATTTCGGCAGGCTTAACTATGGCTACACCTTC; CDR3aa: CASSQDFGRLNYGYTF
j_gene: TRBJ2-7; v_gene: TRBV18; d_gene: NA; abundance: NA; CDR3nt: TGTGCCAGCTCACCTGAGGGCTACGAGCAGTACTTC; CDR3aa: CASSPEGYEQYF
j_gene: TRBJ1-2; v_gene: TRBV4-3; d_gene: NA; abundance: few; CDR3nt: TGCGCCAGCAGCCAAGATAGGAACTATGGCTACACCTTC; CDR3aa: CASSQDRNYGYTF
j_gene: TRBJ2-2; v_gene: TRBV27; d_gene: NA; abundance: NA; CDR3nt: TGTGCCAGCAACACAGGGACCGGGGAGCTGTTTTTT; CDR3aa: CASNTGTGELFF
j_gene: TRBJ2-7; v_gene: TRBV15; d_gene: NA; abundance: NA; CDR3nt: TGTGCCACCAGCCGACGGGGAGGGGGGAGAGACGAGCAGTACTTC; CDR3aa: CATSRRGGGRDEQYF
j_gene: TRBJ2-2; v_gene: TRBV9; d_gene: NA; abundance: NA; CDR3nt: TGTGCCAGCAGCGTAGGAGGGCAGAACACCGGGGAGCTGTTTTTT; CDR3aa: CASSVGGQNTGELFF
j_gene: TRBJ1-2; v_gene: TRBV30; d_gene: TRBD1; abundance: NA; CDR3nt: TGTGCCTCCTTCCCCTCACCGGGACAGGGGGGAAACTATGGCTACACCTTC; CDR3aa: CASFPSPGQGGNYGYTF
j_gene: TRBJ1-5; v_gene: TRBV19; d_gene: NA; abundance: NA; CDR3nt: TGTGCCAGTTCCCAAGAAACCAATCAGCCCCAGCATTTT; CDR3aa: CASSQETNQPQHF
j_gene: TRBJ2-7; v_gene: TRBV30; d_gene: TRBD1; abundance: few; CDR3nt: TGTGCCTGGAGTCCCACAGGGGTCTACGAGCAGTACTTC; CDR3aa: CAWSPTGVYEQYF
j_gene: TRBJ1-5; v_gene: TRBV9; d_gene: NA; abundance: NA; CDR3nt: TGTGCCAGCAGCGCAGCCCCGTCCCAGCCCCAGCATTTT; CDR3aa: CASSAAPSQPQHF
j_gene: TRBJ2-1; v_gene: TRBV11-2; d_gene: TRBD2; abundance: NA; CDR3nt: TGTGCCAGCAGCTTAGTTACGCTAGCGGCGAGCGGCCCCCATGAGCAGTTCTTC; CDR3aa: CASSLVTLAASGPHEQFF
j_gene: TRBJ2-1; v_gene: TRBV5-6; d_gene: NA; abundance: NA; CDR3nt: TGTGCCAGCTCCAGACAGGTCGGACCGAACTCCTACAATGAGCAGTTCTTC; CDR3aa: CASSRQVGPNSYNEQFF
j_gene: TRBJ1-2; v_gene: TRBV7-2; d_gene: NA; abundance: NA; CDR3nt: TGTGCCAGCAGCTTAGACCGTTCACCTAACTATGGCTACACCTTC; CDR3aa: CASSLDRSPNYGYTF
j_gene: TRBJ2-7; v_gene: TRBV5-1; d_gene: NA; abundance: many; CDR3nt: TGCGCCAGCAGCTTGGAACTCTCTAGAGAGCAGTACTTC; CDR3aa: CASSLELSREQYF
j_gene: TRBJ2-7; v_gene: TRBV4-2; d_gene: TRBD2; abundance: NA; CDR3nt: TGTGCCAGCAGCCAAGAGGAGCGGGGTTCCTACGAGCAGTACTTC; CDR3aa: CASSQEERGSYEQYF
j_gene: TRBJ2-3; v_gene: TRBV5-4; d_gene: TRBD2; abundance: NA; CDR3nt: TGTGCCAGCAGCCGAAAGATCCCACTAGCGGGAGAGACAGATACGCAGTATTTT; CDR3aa: CASSRKIPLAGETDTQYF
j_gene: TRBJ2-2; v_gene: TRBV5-1; d_gene: NA; abundance: few; CDR3nt: TGCGCCAGCAGCTACCGGGACAACTCAGCGAACACCGGGGAGCTGTTTTTT; CDR3aa: CASSYRDNSANTGELFF
j_gene: TRBJ2-1; v_gene: TRBV6-5; d_gene: NA; abundance: NA; CDR3nt: TGTGCCAGCAAGGCGGGGAGCTCCTACAATGAGCAGTTCTTC; CDR3aa: CASKAGSSYNEQFF
j_gene: TRBJ2-7; v_gene: TRBV28; d_gene: TRBD2; abundance: few; CDR3nt: TGTGCCAGTTCGGGACTAGCCGGCTCCGAGCAGTACTTC; CDR3aa: CASSGLAGSEQYF
j_gene: TRBJ2-3; v_gene: TRBV7-6; d_gene: TRBD2; abundance: few; CDR3nt: TGTGCCAGCAGCTCCGCTAGCGGGGCTCACCGGGATACGCAGTATTTT; CDR3aa: CASSSASGAHRDTQYF
j_gene: TRBJ1-4; v_gene: TRBV30; d_gene: NA; abundance: few; CDR3nt: TGTGCCTGGGAATCTGGGACCGCAACTAATGAAAAACTGTTTTTT; CDR3aa: CAWESGTATNEKLFF
j_gene: TRBJ1-5; v_gene: TRBV6-1; d_gene: NA; abundance: NA; CDR3nt: TGTGCCAGCTCGGACCTATATAGCAATCAGCCCCAGCATTTT; CDR3aa: CASSDLYSNQPQHF
j_gene: TRBJ2-7; v_gene: TRBV6-1; d_gene: NA; abundance: NA; CDR3nt: TGTGCCAGCCGAGTGGGACGGCCTCCCTACGAGCAGTACTTC; CDR3aa: CASRVGRPPYEQYF
j_gene: TRBJ1-2; v_gene: TRBV7-2; d_gene: TRBD1; abundance: few; CDR3nt: TGTGCCAGCAGCAAGGGACAGGGAGGGATGTATGGCTACACCTTC; CDR3aa: CASSKGQGGMYGYTF
j_gene: TRBJ2-1; v_gene: TRBV28; d_gene: NA; abundance: many; CDR3nt: NA; CDR3aa: CASSSSRTSEFF